These 22 T cell receptor beta chains share one sample of origin, sequenced in a study of blood T cell repertoires in COVID-19. TCRdb's table, derived via immunoSEQ multiplex PCR, lists solely in-frame clones and lacks some. The sample lists 390,000 or so clones, about 90% occurring once. Sequences were obtained from peripheral blood. The receptors stem from a woman aged 30 to 39 with COVID-19, enrolled during active disease.

The rearrangement links TRBV30 to TRBJ1-1; D gene ambiguous. V lost 5 bases and J lost 0, with 4 bases in between. CDR3 length equals 11 residues. Germline-derived CDR1 and CDR2 are GTSNPN and SVGIG (reference sequence). Written as DNA, the CDR3 is TGTGCCTGGCAGTTGAACACTGAAGCTTTCTTT. Protein: CAWQLNTEAFF.

The DNA of the CDR3 is TGTGCCAGCAGCTCCGAACTAGCGGCCCAAGAGACCCAGTACTTC. Translation gives CASSSELAAQETQYF. The rearrangement links TRBV5-4 to TRBJ2-5; 8 bases line up with TRBD2. The CDR3 runs to 15 residues. From germline, CDR1 is SGHNT and CDR2 YYREEE (reference sequence). The J segment lost 1 base and the V segment lost 3 bases, leaving 5 bases of the junction unmatched.

The V call is TRBV2, the J call TRBJ1-4, with D possibly matching TRBD1 (6 bases). V was trimmed by 6 bases and J by 8 bases, leaving 19 bases between them. The CDR3 totals 15 residues. The germline V gene encodes CDR1 SNHLY and CDR2 FYNNEI. The CDR3: CASSVTGIRGEKLFF. The CDR3 nucleotides are TGTGCCAGCAGCGTAACCGGGATAAGGGGGGAAAAACTGTTTTTT.

This clone occurred once. In nucleotides, the CDR3 is TGTGCCATCAGAGGGGGCCGGGACACTGAAGCTTTCTTT. Residues: CAIRGGRDTEAFF. The chain uses TRBV10-3 and TRBJ1-1; 7 bases align to TRBD1. Trimming at V came to 6 bases and at J to 3 bases, leaving 4 bases not matched to a gene. The CDR3 totals 13 residues. The germline CDR1 and CDR2 sequences are ENHRY and SYGVKD.

V and J are TRBV4-1 and TRBJ1-1; 9 nucleotides agree with TRBD1. The CDR3 spans 17 residues. V shed 3 bases and J 1 base; nucleotides not matched to a gene: 9. The germline V gene encodes CDR1 MGHRA and CDR2 YSYEKL. The DNA for the CDR3 is TGCGCCAGCAGCCAGGCCGGGACAGGGAGGAAGAACACTGAAGCTTTCTTT. Protein product: CASSQAGTGRKNTEAFF.

The chain is built from TRBV13 and TRBJ1-5, with TRBD1 matching 12 bases. Germline loops: CDR1 PRHDT, CDR2 FYEKMQ (reference sequence). The length of the CDR3 is 15 residues. J was trimmed by 6 bases and V by 3 bases; bases with no gene match: 3. DNA of the CDR3: TGTGCCAGCAGCTTGGGACAGGGGGCGGGTCAGCCCCAGCATTTT. Encoded protein: CASSLGQGAGQPQHF.

CDR3 sequence: CASLSGRYTGELFF. In DNA form, the CDR3 reads TGTGCCAGCCTTAGCGGGAGATACACCGGGGAGCTGTTTTTT. The V gene is TRBV3-1 (or the pseudogene TRBV3-2), the J gene TRBJ2-2; 9 bases are a match to TRBD2. The CDR3 is 14 amino acids. Germline CDR1 is LGHDT and CDR2 is YNNKEL (reference sequence). Trimming cost V 8 bases and J 3 bases; bases outside gene matches: 4.

V and J are TRBV7-8 and TRBJ2-2, with TRBD2 identical over 14 bases. This CDR3 has 19 residues. The ends lost 5 bases at V and 0 bases at J; junction bases unmatched: 8. The germline V gene has CDR1 SGHVS and CDR2 FQNEAQ. CDR3 amino acids: CASSEPGLAGGSNTGELFF. CDR3 sequence (DNA): TGTGCCAGCAGCGAACCAGGACTAGCGGGGGGTTCGAACACCGGGGAGCTGTTTTTT.

The chain has TRBV3-1 (or the pseudogene TRBV3-2) and TRBJ2-2; the match to TRBD2 covers 7 bases. The junction had 3 bases not matched to a gene; V was cut back by 6 bases and J by 5 bases. Germline V CDR1 and CDR2: LGHDT, YNNKEL (reference sequence). This CDR3 spans 13 amino acids. CDR3 protein: CASRLRGTGELFF. CDR3 DNA: TGTGCCAGCAGGCTGCGGGGGACCGGGGAGCTGTTTTTT.

This chain joins TRBV14 and TRBJ2-7; D is possibly TRBD1 (6 bases). The V end was cut by 4 bases, the J end by 4 bases, with 8 bases between. Germline lookup yields CDR1 SGHDN and CDR2 FVKESK. The CDR3 consists of 12 residues. The chain's CDR3 is CASSPTGYEQYF. The CDR3 DNA is TGTGCCAGCAGCCCCACAGGGTACGAGCAGTACTTC.

The chain combines TRBV7-2 with TRBJ2-1, with 11 positions matching TRBD2. There are 15 residues in the CDR3. Germline lookup yields CDR1 SGHTA and CDR2 FQGNSA. V lost 5 bases and J lost 6; bases outside the gene matches: 6. The CDR3 coding sequence is TGTGCCAGCAGCCCCACTAGCGGGAGTTTCAATGAGCAGTTCTTC. Translation: CASSPTSGSFNEQFF.

The V gene is TRBV7-9, the J gene TRBJ2-2, with 8 nucleotides matching TRBD1. The germline V gene encodes CDR1 SEHNR and CDR2 FQNEAQ (reference sequence). Losses at the gene ends were 5 bases for V and 3 bases for J; bases not matched to a gene: 5. This CDR3 spans 15 amino acids. CDR3 sequence reads: CASSARQGYTGELFF. The CDR3 DNA follows: TGTGCCAGCAGCGCTCGACAGGGGTACACCGGGGAGCTGTTTTTT.

The genes are TRBV3-1 (or the pseudogene TRBV3-2) and TRBJ2-1; the match to TRBD2 covers 9 bases. The CDR3 has 18 amino acids. The germline CDR1 and CDR2 sequences are LGHDT and YNNKEL (reference sequence). The V and J ends lost 1 base and 7 bases, in that order; junction bases with no gene match: 14. The CDR3 loop is CASSQVLAGGPNRNEQFF. Written as DNA, the CDR3 is TGTGCCAGCAGCCAAGTCCTCGCGGGAGGGCCTAATAGGAATGAGCAGTTCTTC.

The chain joins TRBV27 to TRBJ2-1, with TRBD2 identical over 7 bases. J gave up 1 base and V 6 bases, and 12 bases lay outside the gene matches. Germline V gene sequence: CDR1 MNHEY, CDR2 SMNVEV (reference sequence). The CDR3 is 17 amino acids. DNA of the CDR3: TGTGCCAGCAGCCCGGGGGTAAACGGGGGGTCCTACAATGAGCAGTTCTTC. Protein product: CASSPGVNGGSYNEQFF.

The chain uses TRBV11-3 and TRBJ2-5; 14 bases are a match to TRBD2. The CDR3 is 15 amino acids. Trimming cost V 5 bases and J 4 bases; bases outside gene matches: 3. The V gene's germline CDR1 is SGHNT and CDR2 YENEEA. The CDR3: CASSPGLAGAETQYF. Here the CDR3 DNA reads TGTGCCAGCAGCCCGGGACTAGCGGGAGCAGAGACCCAGTACTTC.

Only a few counts were recorded for this clone. CDR3 bases: TGTGCCAGCAGCTTAGCGGGGGGGCTTAACGAGCAGTACTTC. It specifies CASSLAGGLNEQYF. V is TRBV13 and J is TRBJ2-7, with TRBD2 identical over 8 bases. CDR3 length: 14 residues. Germline V gene data show CDR1 as PRHDT and CDR2 as FYEKMQ (reference sequence). V lost 1 base, J lost 5 bases, and 4 bases stayed unmatched.

The CDR3 DNA reads TGTGCCAGCAGTTTACTAGCAGGGGCCCAAGAGACCCAGTACTTC. Its translation is CASSLLAGAQETQYF. The chain employs TRBV27 and TRBJ2-5; maybe TRBD1 (6 bases). Germline values: CDR1 MNHEY, CDR2 SMNVEV (reference sequence). Trimming removed 2 bases at V and 1 base at J, with 11 bases between. This CDR3 spans 15 amino acids.

This chain uses TRBV24-1 with TRBJ1-1, with D perhaps matching TRBD1 (6 bases). The CDR3 is 11 residues long. Germline V gene lookup returns CDR1 KGHDR and CDR2 SFDVKD. V was clipped by 10 bases and J by 5 bases, with 10 bases between them. Written as DNA, the CDR3 is TGTGCCACGGAGAGGGGGACTGAAGCTTTCTTT. This sequence encodes CATERGTEAFF.

The CDR3 loop is CATRDRENEKLFF. Written as DNA, the CDR3 is TGTGCCACCAGGGACAGGGAGAATGAAAAACTGTTTTTT. The chain links TRBV10-3 to TRBJ1-4, with TRBD1 matching over 9 bases. The CDR3 is 13 residues long. Germline CDR1 reads ENHRY; CDR2 reads SYGVKD. With 10 bases clipped from V and 5 bases from J, the junction kept 5 bases outside the gene matches.

This clone has just one count. The V and J genes are TRBV29-1 and TRBJ1-2; 11 bases map to TRBD1. The germline V gene encodes CDR1 SQVTM and CDR2 ANQGSEA. The CDR3 is 14 amino acids. The V segment lost 6 bases and the J segment 6 bases; nucleotides outside the gene matches: 9. Written as DNA, the CDR3 is TGCAGCGTCTTCCCGGGACAGGGGGTGAATGGCTACACCTTC. Translation gives CSVFPGQGVNGYTF.

The chain couples TRBV4-3 to TRBJ2-1, with TRBD2 matching over 10 bases. After removal of 0 bases from V and 4 bases from J, the junction contained 15 bases not matched to a gene. In germline, CDR1 is LGHNA, CDR2 YSLEER. The CDR3 contains 20 residues. CDR3 sequence reads: CASSQDLAGGPWVTYNEQFF. The CDR3 DNA is TGCGCCAGCAGCCAAGACTTAGCGGGAGGCCCGTGGGTGACGTACAATGAGCAGTTCTTC.

The gene calls are TRBV6-6 and TRBJ1-1, with a weak D call TRBD1 (5 bases). The CDR3 runs to 15 residues. Per germline, CDR1 MNHNY and CDR2 SVGAGI (reference sequence). V was shortened by 5 bases and J by 3 bases, with 16 bases between the two germline ends. The CDR3 coding sequence is TGTGCCAGCAGTGACGGAGGGACGGCGTACACTGAAGCTTTCTTT. The encoded protein is CASSDGGTAYTEAFF.